The rows below give T cell receptor beta chains drawn from one sample of a study of cytomegalovirus exposure and HLA in healthy donors. Here immunoSEQ multiplex PCR was the method, and the copy in TCRdb shows in-frame clones only, minus some. The sample records more than 65,000 clones, about 96% being singletons. Material for sequencing was PBMCs. Source of these receptors: a woman in her late teens or twenties in good health and CMV-seronegative. The CDR3 runs from the conserved cysteine through the conserved F or W.

>TRBV15
CATSRVRVLAGAGEQYF
>TRBV6-6
CASSADRVFPNEQFF
>TRBV7-6
CASSLGQGARYEQYF
>TRBV7-9
CASSPPGTDQPQHF
>TRBV11-2
CASSLGQGFEKLFF
>TRBV7-9
CASSRPTGIGEAFF
>TRBV6-4
CASSEGANSPLHF
>TRBV9
CASSVDLGLTSGRYNEQFF
>TRBV7-9
CASSDLQGEQYF
>TRBV9
CASSVGGTINQPQHF
>TRBV5-1
CASSLPGQTYGYTF
>TRBV5-4
CASTLGLADTDTQYF
>TRBV7-2
CASSPGGLAGGGETQYF
>TRBV6-5
CASTYATRYTGELFF
>TRBV7-2
CASSLSGQGARVNTEAFF
>TRBV7-9
CASSPEQGQETQYF
>TRBV5-5
CASSLWDRDYEQYF
>TRBV9
CASSVVGGEQYF